The clone carrying this T cell receptor (beta chain) was counted a single time. Its antigen is not known. This record belongs to a study of cytomegalovirus exposure and HLA in healthy donors. Study conclusions and caveats: A later analysis revealed that TCR association rates differed between HLA loci, peaking at DRB1 and bottoming out at HLA-C.

Use of 60 Vbeta and 13 Jbeta primers characterized the PCR. Using immunoSEQ multiplex PCR, the repertoire was profiled, and TCRdb retains in-frame clones only, with some absent. The profile covers 150,000 to 250,000 clones, with about 81% appearing a single time and 6.5% taken by the ten largest. The clonotype was recovered from a woman aged 50 to 60 in good health and CMV-seropositive. The sample was PBMCs.

In DNA form, the CDR3 reads TGTGCCAGCAGCGCAGGACAGGCTGGGGCTAACTATGGCTACACCTTC. This translates into CASSAGQAGANYGYTF. The J gene is TRBJ1-2, the V gene TRBV11-2; 7 bases agree with TRBD1. Looked up from germline, CDR1 is SGHAT and CDR2 is FQNNGV. This CDR3 contains 16 residues. Trimming cost V 5 bases and J 0 bases; bases outside gene matches: 9.